This TCR beta chain appears in the sequencing data of a study of blood T cell repertoires in COVID-19. Germline loops: CDR1 SGDLS, CDR2 YYNGEE. The length of the CDR3 is 15 residues. V was cut by 2 bases and J by 5 bases, with 13 bases left in between. Contact with a PCR-confirmed or clinician-diagnosed COVID-19 case occurred within 2 weeks of entry. The repertoire was sequenced with immunoSEQ multiplex PCR; TCRdb's copy has only in-frame clones and lacks some. The data show 250,000 to 300,000 clones, around 80% seen once. The sequencing input was PBMCs or T cells enriched from blood (not recorded which). The V gene is TRBV9, the J gene TRBJ1-4, with D unresolved. This clonotype was obtained from a middle-aged man who had been exposed to COVID-19. The CDR3: CASSVGRGRNEKLFF. As DNA, the CDR3 is TGTGCCAGCAGCGTCGGTCGCGGGCGGAATGAAAAACTGTTTTTT.